The subject of this entry is one TCR beta chain. In each PCR, synthetic TCR analog templates were spiked in. Assay: immunoSEQ multiplex PCR; the TCRdb copy retains only in-frame clones and omits some. The sample lists about 50,000 clones; roughly 80% were seen once. The data were obtained in a study of PD-L1 blockade in urothelial cancer. Study overall: Blood samples had a median of approximately 140,000 T cells, tens of thousands of unique TCRs, and clonality 0.07 to 0.08.

Time point noted: peripheral blood 6 weeks after treatment start. Germline V CDR1 and CDR2: SGDLS, YYNGEE. V shed 0 bases and J 1 base; nucleotides not matched to a gene: 1. The CDR3 has 16 amino acids. The chain recombines TRBV9 with TRBJ2-5; TRBD2 agrees at 12 bases. Specimen: PBMCs, collected around atezolizumab (anti-PD-L1) treatment. The sequence was collected from a man in his 70s with urothelial cancer. The CDR3: CASSVGTSGVQETQYF. CDR3 DNA: TGTGCCAGCAGCGTAGGGACTAGCGGGGTCCAAGAGACCCAGTACTTC.